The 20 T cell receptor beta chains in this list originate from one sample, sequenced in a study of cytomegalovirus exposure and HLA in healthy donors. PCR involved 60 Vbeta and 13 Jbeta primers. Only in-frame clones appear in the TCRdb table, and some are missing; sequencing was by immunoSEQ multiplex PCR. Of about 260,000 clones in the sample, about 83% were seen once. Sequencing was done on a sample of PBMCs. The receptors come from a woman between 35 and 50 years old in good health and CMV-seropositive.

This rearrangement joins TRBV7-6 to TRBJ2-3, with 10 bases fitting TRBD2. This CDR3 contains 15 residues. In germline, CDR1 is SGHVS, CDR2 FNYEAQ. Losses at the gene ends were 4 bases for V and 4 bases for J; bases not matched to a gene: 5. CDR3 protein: CASSSQREGADTQYF. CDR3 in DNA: TGTGCCAGCAGCTCTCAGCGGGAGGGCGCAGATACGCAGTATTTT.

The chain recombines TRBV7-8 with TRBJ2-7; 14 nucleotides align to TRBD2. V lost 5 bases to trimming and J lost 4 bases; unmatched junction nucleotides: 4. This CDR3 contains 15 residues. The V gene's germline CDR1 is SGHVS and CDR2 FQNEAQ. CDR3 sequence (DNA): TGTGCCAGCAGCGGGACTAGCGGGAGCAATTACGAGCAGTACTTC. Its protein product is CASSGTSGSNYEQYF.

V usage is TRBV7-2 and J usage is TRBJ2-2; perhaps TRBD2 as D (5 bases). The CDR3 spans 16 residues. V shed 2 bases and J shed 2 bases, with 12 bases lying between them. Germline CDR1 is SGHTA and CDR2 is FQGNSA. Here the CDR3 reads CASSLRGAANTGELFF. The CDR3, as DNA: TGTGCCAGCAGCTTACGTGGAGCGGCTAACACCGGGGAGCTGTTTTTT. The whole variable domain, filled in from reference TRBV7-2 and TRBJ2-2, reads GAGVSQSPSNKVTEKGKDVELRCDPISGHTALYWYRQSLGQGLEFLIYFQGNSAPDKSGLPSDRFSAERTGGSVSTLTIQRTQQEDSAVYLCASSLRGAANTGELFFGEGSRLTVL.

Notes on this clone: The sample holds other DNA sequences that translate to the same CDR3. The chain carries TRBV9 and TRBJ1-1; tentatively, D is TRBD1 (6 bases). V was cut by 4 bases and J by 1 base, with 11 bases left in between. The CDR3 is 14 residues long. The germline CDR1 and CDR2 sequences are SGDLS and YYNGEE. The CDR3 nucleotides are TGTGCCAGCAGCCCCAGGGGCAGGAACACTGAAGCTTTCTTT. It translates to CASSPRGRNTEAFF.

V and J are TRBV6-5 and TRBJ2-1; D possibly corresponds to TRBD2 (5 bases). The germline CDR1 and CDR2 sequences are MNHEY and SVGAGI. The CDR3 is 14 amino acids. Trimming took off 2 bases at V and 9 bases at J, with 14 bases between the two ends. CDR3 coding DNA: TGTGCCAGCAGTTACGGGTCGTTAGCGACTGAGCAGTTCTTC. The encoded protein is CASSYGSLATEQFF.

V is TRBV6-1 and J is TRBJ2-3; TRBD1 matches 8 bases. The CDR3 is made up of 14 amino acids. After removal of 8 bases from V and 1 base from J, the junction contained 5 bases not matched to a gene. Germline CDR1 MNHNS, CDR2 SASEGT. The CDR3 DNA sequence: TGTGCCAGCGGACGGACAGGGCGCACAGATACGCAGTATTTT. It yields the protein CASGRTGRTDTQYF.

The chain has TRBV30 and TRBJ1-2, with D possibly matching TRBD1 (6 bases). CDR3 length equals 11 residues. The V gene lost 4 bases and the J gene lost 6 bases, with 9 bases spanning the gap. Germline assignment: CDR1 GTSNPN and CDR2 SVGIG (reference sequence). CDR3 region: CAWKAGDGYTF. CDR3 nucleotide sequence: TGTGCCTGGAAGGCAGGGGATGGCTACACCTTC.

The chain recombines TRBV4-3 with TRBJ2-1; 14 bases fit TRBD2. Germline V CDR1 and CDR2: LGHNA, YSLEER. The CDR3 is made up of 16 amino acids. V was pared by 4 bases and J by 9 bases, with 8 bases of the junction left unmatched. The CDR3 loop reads CASSLLSGLAGVEQFF. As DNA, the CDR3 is TGCGCCAGCAGCCTTCTTTCGGGACTAGCGGGAGTTGAGCAGTTCTTC.

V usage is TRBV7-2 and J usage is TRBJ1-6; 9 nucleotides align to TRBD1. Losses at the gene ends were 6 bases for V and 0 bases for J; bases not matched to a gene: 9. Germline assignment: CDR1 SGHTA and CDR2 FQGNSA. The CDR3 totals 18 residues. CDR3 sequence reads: CASSKMGQGSSYNSPLHF. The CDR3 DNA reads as TGTGCCAGCAGTAAAATGGGACAGGGAAGCTCCTATAATTCACCCCTCCACTTT.

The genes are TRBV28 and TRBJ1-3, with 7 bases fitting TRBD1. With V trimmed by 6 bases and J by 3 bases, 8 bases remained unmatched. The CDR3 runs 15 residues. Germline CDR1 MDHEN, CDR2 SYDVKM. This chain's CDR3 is CASRKATGFGNTIYF. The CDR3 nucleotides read TGTGCCAGCAGGAAAGCGACAGGGTTTGGAAACACCATATATTTT.

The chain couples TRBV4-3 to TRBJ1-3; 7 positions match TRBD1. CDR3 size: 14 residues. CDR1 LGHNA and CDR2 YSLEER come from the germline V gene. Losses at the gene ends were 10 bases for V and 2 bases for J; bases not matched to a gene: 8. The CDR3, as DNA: TGCGCCACCGCGGAGGGGGCAACTGGAAACACCATATATTTT. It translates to CATAEGATGNTIYF.

CDR3 in amino acids: CASSLKAGGPYSYEQYF. The CDR3 coding sequence is TGTGCCAGCAGTTTGAAAGCGGGAGGGCCCTACTCCTACGAGCAGTACTTC. V is TRBV27 and J is TRBJ2-7; 10 bases align to TRBD2. The V gene's germline CDR1 is MNHEY and CDR2 SMNVEV (reference sequence). CDR3 size: 17 residues. The V gene end was trimmed by 3 bases and the J gene end by 0 bases; junction bases not matched to a gene: 8.

The CDR3 nucleotides are TGTGCCAGCAGGACCACTAGCGGGGGGTCCTACGAGCAGTACTTC. It codes for CASRTTSGGSYEQYF. J is TRBJ2-7 and V is TRBV27, with 12 bases matching TRBD2. In germline, CDR1 is MNHEY, CDR2 SMNVEV (reference sequence). V trimming: 6 bases; J trimming: 1 base; junction bases outside the gene matches: 4. This CDR3 spans 15 amino acids.

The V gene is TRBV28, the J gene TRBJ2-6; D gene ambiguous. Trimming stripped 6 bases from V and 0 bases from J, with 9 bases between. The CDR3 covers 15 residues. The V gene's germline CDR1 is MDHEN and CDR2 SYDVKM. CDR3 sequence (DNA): TGTGCCAGCAGCGCAGGTGGCTCTGGGGCCAACGTCCTGACTTTC. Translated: CASSAGGSGANVLTF.

CDR3 sequence: CASSPGTSGRGEQYF. CDR3 coding DNA: TGCGCCAGCAGCCCCGGGACTAGCGGGAGAGGCGAGCAGTACTTC. The genes are TRBV5-1 and TRBJ2-7; 14 bases are a match to TRBD2. The CDR3 loop spans 15 amino acids. CDR1 SGHRS and CDR2 YFSETQ come from the germline V gene. The ends lost 4 bases at V and 6 bases at J; junction bases unmatched: 6. The complete variable domain, with remaining parts taken from reference TRBV5-1 and TRBJ2-7, reads KAGVTQTPRYLIKTRGQQVTLSCSPISGHRSVSWYQQTPGQGLQFLFEYFSETQRNKGNFPGRFSGRQFSNSRSEMNVSTLELGDSALYLCASSPGTSGRGEQYFGPGTRLTVT.

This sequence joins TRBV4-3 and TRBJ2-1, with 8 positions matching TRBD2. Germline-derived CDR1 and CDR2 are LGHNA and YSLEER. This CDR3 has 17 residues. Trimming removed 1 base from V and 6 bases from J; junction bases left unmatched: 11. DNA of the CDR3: TGCGCCAGCAGCCAAGCCCCGCGGGAGGCCTCTTTCAATGAGCAGTTCTTC. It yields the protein CASSQAPREASFNEQFF.

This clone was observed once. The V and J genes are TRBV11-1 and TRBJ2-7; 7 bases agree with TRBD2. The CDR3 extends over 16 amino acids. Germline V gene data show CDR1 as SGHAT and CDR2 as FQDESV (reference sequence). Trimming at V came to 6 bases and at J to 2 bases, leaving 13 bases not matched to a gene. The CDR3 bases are TGTGCCAGCAGACCCTCAACTAGCGAGCTAACCTACGAGCAGTACTTC. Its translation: CASRPSTSELTYEQYF.

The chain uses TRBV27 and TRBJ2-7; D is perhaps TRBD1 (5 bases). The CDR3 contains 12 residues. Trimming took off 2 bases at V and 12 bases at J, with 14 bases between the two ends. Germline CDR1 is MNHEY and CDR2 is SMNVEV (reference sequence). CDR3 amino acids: CASSLRQGRWYF. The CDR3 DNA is TGTGCCAGCAGTTTACGGCAGGGCAGATGGTACTTC.

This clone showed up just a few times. The CDR3 loop reads CAWSVRSGGTYEQYF. For the CDR3, the DNA is TGTGCCTGGAGTGTACGGAGCGGGGGAACCTACGAGCAGTACTTC. The chain uses TRBV30 and TRBJ2-7; 8 bases fit TRBD2. Germline loops: CDR1 GTSNPN, CDR2 SVGIG (reference sequence). This CDR3 spans 15 amino acids. Trimming took 0 bases from V and 2 from J; bases not matched to a gene: 6.

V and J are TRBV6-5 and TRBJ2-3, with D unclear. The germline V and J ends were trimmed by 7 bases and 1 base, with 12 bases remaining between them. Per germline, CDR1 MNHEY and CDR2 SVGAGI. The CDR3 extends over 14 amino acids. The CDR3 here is CASTKSVGTDTQYF. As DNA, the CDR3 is TGTGCCAGCACCAAATCGGTGGGCACAGATACGCAGTATTTT.